The 6 T cell receptor beta chains below were found in one sample sequenced in a study of regulatory T cells in long-lasting Graves disease. Time point reported: persistent/refractory GD, antithyroid drugs over 5 years with positive TRAb. The TCR library used RNA extracted from PBMCs. To make TCR beta libraries, researchers used iRepertoire HTBI primers and Arm-PCR of CDR3 regions. TCRdb recomputed calls from the multiplex PCR reads with MiXCR, one row per CDR3 protein. The table shows 430,000 or so distinct CDR3 sequences, with around a fifth occurring only once. This specimen consisted of peripheral blood mononuclear cells (PBMCs), obtained when the disease was refractory, from a patient treated with antithyroid drugs. Receptor source: a female donor with Graves disease.

This clonotype was detected a few times. The V gene is TRBV6-1, the J gene TRBJ2-7, with a possible D match to TRBD2 (5 bases). The CDR3 totals 13 residues. The V and J ends lost 8 bases and 1 base respectively, with 12 bases between them. The germline gives CDR1 MNHNS, CDR2 SASEGT. Here the CDR3 reads CASGLRDSYEQYF. CDR3 DNA sequence: TGTGCCAGCGGTTTGAGGGATTCCTACGAGCAGTACTTC.

The table lists this clonotype with many counts. This chain joins TRBV13 and TRBJ2-5; 7 bases are a match to TRBD2. This CDR3 spans 13 amino acids. Trimming removed 6 bases from V and 6 bases from J; junction bases left unmatched: 7. Germline CDR1 reads PRHDT; CDR2 reads FYEKMQ (reference sequence). The CDR3 coding sequence is TGTGCCAGCAGTTACCGGACTAGAAAGACCCAGTACTTC. Protein: CASSYRTRKTQYF.

The genes are TRBV9 and TRBJ2-5; D not certain. Germline CDR1 and CDR2: SGDLS and YYNGEE. Trimming took off 0 bases at V and 4 bases at J, with 13 bases between the two ends. CDR3 length equals 15 residues. DNA for the CDR3: TGTGCCAGCAGCGTAGTGGTCAGGAGATTAGAGACCCAGTACTTC. This sequence encodes CASSVVVRRLETQYF. The entire variable domain, with the rest obtained from reference TRBV9 and TRBJ2-5, is as follows: DSGVTQTPKHLITATGQRVTLRCSPRSGDLSVYWYQQSLDQGLQFLIQYYNGEERAKGNILERFSAQQFPDLHSELNLSSLELGDSALYFCASSVVVRRLETQYFGPGTRLLVL.

Regarding this clonotype: A much larger clone differs from this one at a single base, so this may be a read error. The CDR3 loop reads CSVRTSDYGQYF. In DNA, the CDR3 is TGCAGCGTACGGACTAGCGACTACGGGCAGTACTTC. The rearrangement uses TRBV29-1 and TRBJ2-7; 9 bases are shared with TRBD2. The CDR3 has 12 residues. The germline V gene encodes CDR1 SQVTM and CDR2 ANQGSEA.

The chain is built from TRBV27 and TRBJ2-4, with 7 nucleotides matching TRBD1. CDR3 length equals 14 residues. Germline trimming cut 6 bases from V and 12 bases from J; bases unmatched to any gene: 14. Germline loops: CDR1 MNHEY, CDR2 SMNVEV (reference sequence). CDR3 bases: TGTGCCAGCAGCCCAAAGGGCACCCGGGACAGTCAGTACTTC. This gives the protein CASSPKGTRDSQYF.

Ten or more counts support this clonotype. V is TRBV18 and J is TRBJ2-4; D is unresolved. The CDR3 is 16 amino acids. V was clipped by 4 bases and J by 0 bases, with 13 bases between them. Germline CDR1 reads KGHSH; CDR2 reads LQKENI. The CDR3, as DNA: TGTGCCAGCTCACGTTCTAACAACCTAGCCAAAAACATTCAGTACTTC. Protein: CASSRSNNLAKNIQYF.